The 8 T cell receptor beta chains below come from one sample, sequenced in a study of regulatory T cells in long-lasting Graves disease. Time point of the sample: persistent/refractory GD, antithyroid drugs over 5 years with positive TRAb. Isolated PBMC RNA provided the starting material for the TCR library. To make TCR beta libraries, researchers used iRepertoire HTBI primers and Arm-PCR of CDR3 regions. TCRdb re-called the multiplex PCR reads through MiXCR, storing one row per CDR3 protein. Among around 430,000 distinct CDR3 sequences listed, 22% were seen once. This material consisted of peripheral blood mononuclear cells (PBMCs), taken when the disease was refractory, from a patient treated with antithyroid drugs. These TCRs come from a female donor with Graves disease.

This clonotype was seen ten or more times. The genes are TRBV7-2 and TRBJ1-5; D call uncertain. Germline CDR1 and CDR2: SGHTA and FQGNSA. V was pared by 5 bases and J by 4 bases, with 12 bases between. CDR3 length: 14 amino acids. CDR3 loop: CASSIGGRNQPQHF. CDR3 in DNA: TGTGCCAGCAGCATAGGAGGAAGGAATCAGCCCCAGCATTTT.

Of note for this clonotype: Given a far larger clone just one base away, this is likely a sequencing read error. V is TRBV27 and J is TRBJ1-2, with 7 bases aligning to TRBD1. Germline lookup yields CDR1 MNHEY and CDR2 SMNVEV (reference sequence). This CDR3 has 15 residues. Losses at the gene ends were 4 bases for V and 3 bases for J; bases not matched to a gene: 8. The CDR3 DNA reads as TGTGCCAGCAGTTCCCCAGCGACAGGGTACTATGGCTACACCTTC. Translating gives CASSSPATGYYGYTF.

This clonotype was detected only a few times. The V call is TRBV28, the J call TRBJ2-6, with D unclear. This CDR3 region has 14 residues. Trimming shortened V by 8 bases and J by 2 bases, and 10 bases separated the two germline ends. Looked up from germline, CDR1 is MDHEN and CDR2 is SYDVKM. This CDR3 is CASWAYAGANVLTF. The CDR3 nucleotides are TGTGCCAGCTGGGCCTACGCTGGGGCCAACGTCCTGACTTTC.

This chain links TRBV7-9 with TRBJ1-5; the D is unclear. The CDR3 covers 14 residues. Looked up from germline, CDR1 is SEHNR and CDR2 is FQNEAQ (reference sequence). V was clipped by 1 base and J by 5 bases, with 9 bases between them. Here the CDR3 reads CASSLGNSYQPQHF. The CDR3 bases are TGTGCCAGCAGCTTAGGTAACAGCTATCAGCCCCAGCATTTT.

This clonotype came up many times. The rearrangement uses TRBV28 and TRBJ2-7, with a weak D call TRBD1 (6 bases). The CDR3 runs to 15 residues. Germline CDR1 MDHEN, CDR2 SYDVKM. The V end was cut by 4 bases, the J end by 4 bases, with 17 bases between. The CDR3 here is CASSSPTGTGYEQYF. The CDR3 DNA follows: TGTGCCAGCAGTTCCCCGACAGGAACCGGGTACGAGCAGTACTTC.

This clonotype came up a few times. This chain links TRBV6-2 or TRBV6-3 with TRBJ1-5; D gene uncertain. The V and J ends lost 0 bases and 4 bases respectively, with 10 bases between them. The germline V gene has CDR1 MNHEY and CDR2 SVGEGT. The CDR3 length is 15 residues. In DNA, the CDR3 is TGTGCCAGCAGTTACTCCGGGGTAGAGAATCAGCCCCAGCATTTT. Translating gives CASSYSGVENQPQHF.

This clonotype was recorded at least ten times. The chain couples TRBV2 to TRBJ2-1; D unclear. The germline V gene encodes CDR1 SNHLY and CDR2 FYNNEI. The ends were cut back, 8 bases at V and 0 bases at J, with 14 bases in the middle. The CDR3 has 15 residues. CDR3: CASSSLSSSYNEQFF. In DNA, the CDR3 is TGTGCCAGCTCCTCACTCTCGAGCTCCTACAATGAGCAGTTCTTC.

The V gene is TRBV28, the J gene TRBJ1-3; D is possibly TRBD1 (6 bases). This CDR3 contains 15 residues. In germline, CDR1 is MDHEN, CDR2 SYDVKM. V was pared by 6 bases and J by 4 bases, with 16 bases between. The CDR3 reads CASRNQGIRGNTIYF. CDR3 sequence (DNA): TGTGCCAGCAGAAACCAGGGGATTCGCGGAAACACCATATATTTT.